Below are 10 T cell receptor beta chains sequenced from a single sample in a study of lymphopenia after photon versus proton radiotherapy (dated by TCRdb to the late 2010s). The protocol used for the library was the immunoSEQ multiplex PCR assay. The clones in this table, taken by TCRdb from immuneACCESS, are in-frame only. Not every clone is retained; where verified, under half of the shortfall comes from an unresolved V gene, and the cause of the rest is unknown. For this sample there are approximately 66,000 clones; 75% to 90% appear just once. The ten top clones hold roughly 2.1% of the sample. Sequenced here: peripheral blood, sampled from a patient treated with photon-based radiotherapy. The receptor set was obtained from a man aged 35 to 55 with gastric cancer.

The chain carries TRBV4-3 and TRBJ1-1; D gene ambiguous. V was trimmed by 0 bases and J by 7 bases, leaving 9 bases between them. Germline V lookup: CDR1 LGHNA, CDR2 YSLEER. The CDR3 is 13 amino acids. CDR3 residues: CASSQDLGYEAFF. The CDR3 DNA sequence: TGCGCCAGCAGCCAAGATTTGGGTTATGAAGCTTTCTTT.

The gene calls are TRBV29-1 and TRBJ1-3, with TRBD1 identical over 10 bases. The CDR3 is 14 amino acids. The ends lost 4 bases at V and 6 bases at J; junction bases unmatched: 6. Germline CDR1 and CDR2: SQVTM and ANQGSEA. In nucleotides, the CDR3 is TGCAGCGTTGCCTCCGGACAGGGGGTAAACACCATATATTTT. Encoded protein: CSVASGQGVNTIYF.

The rearrangement links TRBV5-1 to TRBJ2-5, with 7 nucleotides matching TRBD2. V shed 5 bases, J shed 0 bases, and the junction held 4 bases outside the gene matches. CDR1 is SGHRS, CDR2 YFSETQ, per germline. The CDR3 extends over 14 amino acids. In DNA form, the CDR3 reads TGCGCCAGCAGGGCGACTAGCTACCAAGAGACCCAGTACTTC. Protein: CASRATSYQETQYF.

The V gene is TRBV5-1, the J gene TRBJ2-1; 7 bases match TRBD1. Germline lookup yields CDR1 SGHRS and CDR2 YFSETQ. This CDR3 has 13 residues. V was pared by 0 bases and J by 9 bases, with 3 bases of the junction left unmatched. The CDR3 loop reads CASSLGTGSEQFF. The CDR3 region has the DNA TGCGCCAGCAGCTTGGGGACAGGCAGTGAGCAGTTCTTC.

The chain carries TRBV6-1 and TRBJ2-3; TRBD2 agrees at 14 bases. CDR3 size: 15 residues. CDR1 is MNHNS, CDR2 SASEGT, per germline. J was trimmed by 4 bases and V by 7 bases; bases with no gene match: 4. The CDR3: CASIRLAGGPDTQYF. CDR3 coding DNA: TGTGCCAGCATCCGACTAGCGGGGGGGCCAGATACGCAGTATTTT.

The V call is TRBV7-2, the J call TRBJ1-1, with TRBD1 matching 9 bases. The germline V gene has CDR1 SGHTA and CDR2 FQGNSA. The CDR3 totals 14 residues. V lost 4 bases to trimming and J lost 11 bases; unmatched junction nucleotides: 11. CDR3 sequence: CASSSTGGHPMAFF. The CDR3 DNA reads as TGTGCCAGCAGCTCGACAGGGGGGCACCCTATGGCTTTCTTT.

CDR3 loop: CASSLGRLAGMTDTQYF. The CDR3 nucleotides read TGTGCCAGCAGCTTAGGGCGACTAGCGGGGATGACAGATACGCAGTATTTT. The chain links TRBV11-3 to TRBJ2-3, with 11 nucleotides matching TRBD2. CDR3 size: 17 residues. The junction had 6 bases not matched to a gene; V was cut back by 1 base and J by 3 bases. CDR1 and CDR2 from the germline V gene are SGHNT and YENEEA.

This rearrangement joins TRBV6-5 to TRBJ2-7; 9 bases align to TRBD2. J gave up 7 bases and V 6 bases, and 13 bases lay outside the gene matches. In germline, CDR1 is MNHEY, CDR2 SVGAGI. This CDR3 comprises 15 residues. The CDR3, as DNA: TGTGCCAGCAGGTTGACTAGCGGTGTCCCCGGAGAGCAGTACTTC. This encodes CASRLTSGVPGEQYF.

The gene calls are TRBV6-5 and TRBJ1-5; 8 bases are shared with TRBD1. The length of the CDR3 is 16 residues. Germline CDR1 is MNHEY and CDR2 is SVGAGI. V shed 0 bases and J 6 bases; nucleotides not matched to a gene: 7. DNA of the CDR3: TGTGCCAGCAGTTACTCGAGGGCAGGGGGCCTTCAGCCCCAGCATTTT. Its translation is CASSYSRAGGLQPQHF.

This sequence joins TRBV7-3 and TRBJ2-5, with D tentatively TRBD1 (7 bases). Germline values: CDR1 SGHTA, CDR2 FQGTGA. The CDR3 has 15 residues. V was trimmed by 4 bases and J by 5 bases, leaving 17 bases between them. The CDR3 sequence: CASSYARQGGETQYF. The CDR3 DNA is TGTGCCAGCAGCTATGCCCGGCAGGGGGGCGAGACCCAGTACTTC.